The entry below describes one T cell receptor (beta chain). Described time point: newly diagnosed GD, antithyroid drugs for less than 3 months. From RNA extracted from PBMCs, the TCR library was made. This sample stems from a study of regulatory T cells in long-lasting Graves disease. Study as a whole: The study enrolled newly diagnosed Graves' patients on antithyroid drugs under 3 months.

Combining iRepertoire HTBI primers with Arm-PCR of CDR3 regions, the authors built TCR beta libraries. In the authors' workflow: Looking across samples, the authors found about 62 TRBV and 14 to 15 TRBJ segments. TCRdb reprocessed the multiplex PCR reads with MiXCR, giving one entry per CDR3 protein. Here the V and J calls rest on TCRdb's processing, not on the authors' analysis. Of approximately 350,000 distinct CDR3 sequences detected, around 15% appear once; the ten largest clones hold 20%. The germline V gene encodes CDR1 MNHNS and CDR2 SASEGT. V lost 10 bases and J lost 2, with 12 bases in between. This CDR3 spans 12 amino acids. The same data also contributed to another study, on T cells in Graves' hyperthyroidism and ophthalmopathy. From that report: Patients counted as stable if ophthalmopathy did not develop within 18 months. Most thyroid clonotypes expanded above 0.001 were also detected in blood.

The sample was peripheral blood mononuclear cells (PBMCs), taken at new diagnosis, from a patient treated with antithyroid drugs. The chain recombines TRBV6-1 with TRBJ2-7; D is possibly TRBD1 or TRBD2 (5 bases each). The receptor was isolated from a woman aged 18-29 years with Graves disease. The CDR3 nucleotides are TGTGCCACTTTGTGGGACCCCTACGAGCAGTACTTC. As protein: CATLWDPYEQYF.